Presented here are 26 T cell receptor beta chains from one specimen sequenced in a study of stem cell transplantation in POMP-related autoinflammatory disease. Generated by immunoSEQ multiplex PCR, the TCRdb table keeps only in-frame clones and is missing some. Among 25,000 to 30,000 clones listed, about 81% were seen once. Here the sequenced sample was CD4+ T cells from PBMCs, taken before stem cell transplantation. These receptors all come from a human donor with POMP-related autoinflammation and immune dysregulation (PRAID).

The chain has TRBV10-3 and TRBJ2-3; D gene uncertain. V was trimmed by 0 bases and J by 0 bases, leaving 13 bases between them. This CDR3 region has 17 residues. Germline V gene lookup returns CDR1 ENHRY and CDR2 SYGVKD. The DNA for the CDR3 is TGTGCCATCAGTGAGTCGTATGACTCCAGGAGCACAGATACGCAGTATTTT. This translates into CAISESYDSRSTDTQYF.

This clone counts as medium-sized. J is TRBJ1-1 and V is TRBV30; D is possibly TRBD1 (6 bases). V was trimmed by 4 bases and J by 3 bases, leaving 18 bases between them. This CDR3 spans 15 amino acids. CDR1 GTSNPN and CDR2 SVGIG come from the germline V gene (reference sequence). CDR3: CAWTLTAGAYTEAFF. CDR3 sequence (DNA): TGTGCCTGGACCCTTACTGCGGGGGCATACACTGAAGCTTTCTTT.

This clone was observed a single time. The chain couples TRBV4-2 to TRBJ2-1; a possible D gene is TRBD2 (7 bases). Trimming left V 1 base short and J 4 bases short, with 11 bases between. The CDR3 loop spans 15 amino acids. CDR1 and CDR2 (germline): LGHNA, YNFKEQ. CDR3 sequence: CASSQVGGPYNEQFF. The CDR3 DNA is TGTGCCAGCAGCCAAGTCGGGGGGCCGTACAATGAGCAGTTCTTC.

V is TRBV5-1 and J is TRBJ2-3, with 8 nucleotides matching TRBD2. In germline, CDR1 is SGHRS, CDR2 YFSETQ. The CDR3 is made up of 16 amino acids. The V and J ends lost 4 bases and 2 bases, in that order; junction bases with no gene match: 9. CDR3 in DNA: TGCGCCAGCAGCCTACGGGGGGGCCGAGTCACAGATACGCAGTATTTT. Amino acids: CASSLRGGRVTDTQYF.

V and J are TRBV5-1 and TRBJ1-2; D is undetermined. The CDR3 spans 13 residues. Trimming took off 0 bases at V and 3 bases at J, with 6 bases between the two ends. Germline V CDR1 and CDR2: SGHRS, YFSETQ. For the CDR3, the DNA is TGCGCCAGCAGCTTGGGGACCGACTATGGCTACACCTTC. Its protein product is CASSLGTDYGYTF. Full variable domain (remainder filled in from reference TRBV5-1 and TRBJ1-2): KAGVTQTPRYLIKTRGQQVTLSCSPISGHRSVSWYQQTPGQGLQFLFEYFSETQRNKGNFPGRFSGRQFSNSRSEMNVSTLELGDSALYLCASSLGTDYGYTFGSGTRLTVV.

J is TRBJ2-5 and V is TRBV6-1; tentatively, D is TRBD1 (6 bases). Near its end, the DNA agrees better with TRBJ2-7, so the J call may be wrong. CDR1 and CDR2 (germline): MNHNS, SASEGT. The CDR3 runs 12 residues. CDR3 in DNA: TGTGCCACCTCTGGACAGACCTACGAGCAGTACTTC. It specifies CATSGQTYEQYF.

The V and J genes are TRBV5-1 and TRBJ2-1, with 8 bases aligning to TRBD1. The CDR3 is 21 amino acids. V lost 0 bases, J lost 0 bases, and 17 bases stayed unmatched. Germline V gene lookup returns CDR1 SGHRS and CDR2 YFSETQ. Here the CDR3 reads CASSLGPGPGGVSGSYNEQFF. Written as DNA, the CDR3 is TGCGCCAGCAGCTTGGGACCAGGCCCAGGGGGCGTATCCGGCTCCTACAATGAGCAGTTCTTC.

The chain carries TRBV29-1 and TRBJ1-5; D is unresolved. The CDR3 length is 13 residues. Trimming took 0 bases from V and 5 from J, leaving 8 bases between them. Germline lookup yields CDR1 SQVTM and CDR2 ANQGSEA. CDR3 in amino acids: CSVEEGRDQPQHF. The CDR3 DNA is TGCAGCGTTGAAGAAGGGAGGGATCAGCCCCAGCATTTT. Combining the CDR3 with reference TRBV29-1 and TRBJ1-5 gives the whole variable domain SAVISQKPSRDICQRGTSLTIQCQVDSQVTMMFWYRQQPGQSLTLIATANQGSEATYESGFVIDKFPISRPNLTFSTLTVSNMSPEDSSIYLCSVEEGRDQPQHFGDGTRLSIL.

The rearrangement links TRBV30 to TRBJ1-3; no definite D call. V gave up 3 bases and J gave up 3 bases, with 6 bases separating them. CDR1 GTSNPN and CDR2 SVGIG come from the germline V gene (reference sequence). This CDR3 has 12 residues. In DNA, the CDR3 is TGTGCCTGGAGGTTCTTTGGAAACACCATATATTTT. It specifies CAWRFFGNTIYF.

V is TRBV19 and J is TRBJ2-1; 9 bases agree with TRBD2. The CDR3 consists of 15 residues. With V trimmed by 4 bases and J by 4 bases, 5 bases remained unmatched. The germline V gene has CDR1 LNHDA and CDR2 SQIVND (reference sequence). The CDR3 sequence: CASSRLAETYNEQFF. DNA of the CDR3: TGTGCCAGTAGTAGACTAGCGGAAACATACAATGAGCAGTTCTTC.

DNA of the CDR3: TGTGCCAGCAGCGGACCTCCGGGACAGGGCACCTATGGCTACACCTTC. Protein product: CASSGPPGQGTYGYTF. V and J are TRBV9 and TRBJ1-2, with TRBD1 identical over 9 bases. Germline V CDR1 and CDR2: SGDLS, YYNGEE. The CDR3 is 16 residues long. The V segment lost 3 bases and the J segment 4 bases; nucleotides outside the gene matches: 10.

This clone has more than one count but fewer than ten. V and J are TRBV6-5 and TRBJ1-5; TRBD1 might be the D (6 bases). Germline V lookup: CDR1 MNHEY, CDR2 SVGAGI. The CDR3 spans 14 residues. Trimming cost V 2 bases and J 7 bases, with 12 bases left between them. CDR3 sequence reads: CASSYRRGGQPQHF. CDR3 in DNA: TGTGCCAGCAGTTACCGACGAGGGGGGCAGCCCCAGCATTTT.

The J gene is TRBJ1-5, the V gene TRBV5-6; perhaps TRBD1 as D (6 bases). The CDR3 extends over 14 amino acids. Germline V gene lookup returns CDR1 SGHDT and CDR2 YYEEEE. The V gene lost 1 base and the J gene lost 4 bases, with 9 bases spanning the gap. In nucleotides, the CDR3 is TGTGCCAGCAGCTTGACAGGGAGTAATCAGCCCCAGCATTTT. It codes for CASSLTGSNQPQHF. Supplemented by reference TRBV5-6 and TRBJ1-5, the full variable domain reads DAGVTQSPTHLIKTRGQQVTLRCSPKSGHDTVSWYQQALGQGPQFIFQYYEEEERQRGNFPDRFSGHQFPNYSSELNVNALLLGDSALYLCASSLTGSNQPQHFGDGTRLSIL.

This clone was detected only once. The J gene is TRBJ1-2, the V gene TRBV30; D is unclear. Germline values: CDR1 GTSNPN, CDR2 SVGIG (reference sequence). Trimming cost V 8 bases and J 5 bases, with 15 bases left between them. This CDR3 region has 12 residues. CDR3 in DNA: TGTGCCAGAGCGCAGGTGGGGTATGGCTACACCTTC. Translation: CARAQVGYGYTF. Together with reference TRBV30 and TRBJ1-2, the CDR3 gives the full variable domain: SQTIHQWPATLVQPVGSPLSLECTVEGTSNPNLYWYRQAAGRGLQLLFYSVGIGQISSEVPQNLSASRPQDRQFILSSKKLLLSDSGFYLCARAQVGYGYTFGSGTRLTVV.

The V call is TRBV13, the J call TRBJ1-6; a weak D match, TRBD1 (6 bases). The ends were cut back, 0 bases at V and 9 bases at J, with 15 bases in the middle. The CDR3 loop spans 16 amino acids. CDR1 and CDR2 from the germline V gene are PRHDT and FYEKMQ (reference sequence). CDR3 bases: TGTGCCAGCAGCTTAGGCTTGGGACAAGCGGGTTCACCCCTCCACTTT. The encoded protein is CASSLGLGQAGSPLHF.

V gene TRBV2 combines with J gene TRBJ2-7; the match to TRBD2 covers 13 bases. V lost 3 bases and J lost 4; bases outside the gene matches: 9. In germline, CDR1 is SNHLY, CDR2 FYNNEI. The CDR3 spans 17 residues. The CDR3 spells CASSEAPGLAGRYEQYF. Here the CDR3 DNA reads TGTGCCAGCAGTGAGGCCCCGGGACTAGCGGGACGTTACGAGCAGTACTTC.

The chain combines TRBV7-2 with TRBJ2-7, with 10 bases fitting TRBD2. With V trimmed by 2 bases and J by 7 bases, 2 bases remained unmatched. CDR1 and CDR2 from the germline V gene are SGHTA and FQGNSA. The CDR3 is made up of 13 amino acids. In DNA, the CDR3 is TGTGCCAGCAGCTTACTAGCGGGGGTTGAGCAGTACTTC. Its protein product is CASSLLAGVEQYF.

The chain carries TRBV7-9 and TRBJ2-2; 8 bases match TRBD1. Unmatched junction bases numbered 11, after V lost 3 bases and J lost 5 bases. The germline CDR1 and CDR2 sequences are SEHNR and FQNEAQ (reference sequence). This CDR3 has 17 amino acids. The CDR3 bases are TGTGCCAGCAGCTTTCGCCGGACAGGGAGTAAAACCGGGGAGCTGTTTTTT. Translating gives CASSFRRTGSKTGELFF.

The chain uses TRBV6-6 and TRBJ2-1; D is unclear. The germline V and J ends were trimmed by 8 bases and 9 bases, with 11 bases remaining between them. There are 11 residues in the CDR3. Germline CDR1 reads MNHNY; CDR2 reads SVGAGI (reference sequence). The CDR3 DNA sequence: TGTGCCAGCCTCAAGTCGGGTGAGCAGTTCTTC. Translated, it gives CASLKSGEQFF.

The chain couples TRBV9 to TRBJ2-7, with 10 bases fitting TRBD2. This CDR3 has 15 amino acids. CDR1 and CDR2 (germline): SGDLS, YYNGEE. Losses at the gene ends were 4 bases for V and 5 bases for J; bases not matched to a gene: 9. For the CDR3, the DNA is TGTGCCAGCAGCATCCTAGCGGGAGTTAGCGACGAGCAGTACTTC. Translated, it gives CASSILAGVSDEQYF.

This clone was observed a single time. The rearrangement joins TRBV5-1 to TRBJ2-5; D call uncertain. With the DNA end fitting TRBJ2-7 better, the J assignment may be wrong. Germline assignment: CDR1 SGHRS and CDR2 YFSETQ. This CDR3 is 13 amino acids long. CDR3 DNA sequence: TGCGCCAGCAGGGAGCGACCCTCCTACGAGCAGTACTTC. Translation gives CASRERPSYEQYF.

CDR3 region: CASSLDRGWNYGYTF. The CDR3 region has the DNA TGTGCCAGCAGCTTAGATAGGGGCTGGAACTATGGCTACACCTTC. V usage is TRBV7-9 and J usage is TRBJ1-2; tentatively, D is TRBD1 (5 bases). The ends were cut back, 1 base at V and 2 bases at J, with 11 bases in the middle. Germline V CDR1 and CDR2: SEHNR, FQNEAQ (reference sequence). The CDR3 extends over 15 amino acids.

The CDR3 bases are TGTGCCAGCACCAATCACGAGGACACTGAAGCTTTCTTT. Amino acid sequence: CASTNHEDTEAFF. V gene TRBV27 combines with J gene TRBJ1-1, with no clear D. Trimming took 7 bases from V and 3 from J, leaving 12 bases between them. Germline V CDR1 and CDR2: MNHEY, SMNVEV (reference sequence). This CDR3 spans 13 amino acids.

This chain's CDR3 is CASRKSEVLRSGANVLTF. The DNA for the CDR3 is TGTGCCAGCAGGAAGTCTGAGGTGCTGCGCTCTGGGGCCAACGTCCTGACTTTC. The chain combines TRBV11-3 with TRBJ2-6; no firm D call. V lost 6 bases and J lost 0, with 18 bases in between. CDR1 is SGHNT, CDR2 YENEEA, per germline. This CDR3 comprises 18 residues. Together with reference TRBV11-3 and TRBJ2-6, the CDR3 gives the full variable domain: EAGVVQSPRYKIIEKKQPVAFWCNPISGHNTLYWYLQNLGQGPELLIRYENEEAVDDSQLPKDRFSAERLKGVDSTLKIQPAELGDSAVYLCASRKSEVLRSGANVLTFGAGSRLTVL.

This chain connects TRBV11-2 to TRBJ2-5; 11 positions agree with TRBD2. This CDR3 is 17 amino acids long. Looked up from germline, CDR1 is SGHAT and CDR2 is FQNNGV. V was clipped by 5 bases and J by 4 bases; unmatched bases: 12. Written as DNA, the CDR3 is TGTGCCAGCAGCGCCGCCGTAGCGGGAGGGTTAGGAGAGACCCAGTACTTC. It yields the protein CASSAAVAGGLGETQYF.

This clone was counted between two and nine times. V gene TRBV28 combines with J gene TRBJ2-7; D is undetermined. The CDR3 consists of 15 residues. Germline CDR1 and CDR2: MDHEN and SYDVKM. V was pared by 3 bases and J by 3 bases, with 15 bases between. The CDR3 reads CASSLRPGGGYEQYF. CDR3 DNA: TGTGCCAGCAGTTTGAGGCCCGGCGGCGGCTACGAGCAGTACTTC.